These T cell receptor beta chains were read from a single sample in a study of blood T cell repertoires in COVID-19. Measured with immunoSEQ multiplex PCR; TCRdb has only the in-frame clones, and not every one. The sample consists of about 91,000 clones, 88% of them appearing once. The sequenced sample was peripheral blood. These receptors all stem from a woman over 75 with active COVID-19. Each CDR3 is given with its conserved first and last residue. The D gene is left open where the match is weak. A clone size is listed for some rows: how often the clone was seen (once, few, many), or a class if it is expanded.

- TRBJ1-6 TRBV5-6 - TGTGCCAGCAGCTCGGAGGGTGGCTCCTATAATTCACCCCTCCACTTT CASSSEGGSYNSPLHF
- TRBJ2-1 TRBV19 TRBD2 TGTGCCAGTAGTATAGTCCGGAGACTAGCGGGACTATACAATGAGCAGTTCTTC CASSIVRRLAGLYNEQFF
- TRBJ1-4 TRBV28 TRBD1 TGTGCCAGCAGTTCCCGGGACAGAAATGAAAAACTGTTTTTT CASSSRDRNEKLFF
- TRBJ1-1 TRBV6-5 - TGTGCCAGCACACGAACAGAGATGGCTGAAGCTTTCTTT CASTRTEMAEAFF
- TRBJ2-7 TRBV7-2 TRBD2 TGTGCCAGCAGCTTACACGACGGGAGGTCCTACGAGCAGTACTTC CASSLHDGRSYEQYF
- TRBJ2-2 TRBV3-1/TRBV3-2 - TGTGCCAGCAGCCCGACTAGTTTCACCGGGGAGCTGTTTTTT CASSPTSFTGELFF
- TRBJ1-1 TRBV19 TRBD1 TGTGCCAGTAGTTCTCGGACAGGGGGCACTGAAGCTTTCTTT CASSSRTGGTEAFF
- TRBJ2-5 TRBV30 TRBD2 TGTGCCTGGAGTGTACGATTGGCTAGCGGATTCCAAGAGACCCAGTACTTC CAWSVRLASGFQETQYF
- TRBJ2-1 TRBV7-2 - TGTGCCAGCAGCTTATCCTACAGGGAAAATGAGCAGTTCTTC CASSLSYRENEQFF
- TRBJ2-1 TRBV5-1 TRBD2 TGCGCCAGCGCCCCACTCGGACTAGCAGGTGAGCAGTTCTTC CASAPLGLAGEQFF
- TRBJ2-3 TRBV10-3 TRBD1 TGTGCCATCAGTGAGGGAGGGACAGGGTATCCAGATACGCAGTATTTT CAISEGGTGYPDTQYF
- TRBJ2-1 TRBV19 - TGTGCCAGTAGTACCACCGGGTGGCGCGATACCTACAATGAGCAGTTCTTC CASSTTGWRDTYNEQFF
- TRBJ2-7 TRBV3-1/TRBV3-2 - TGTGCCAGCTCCGGGGGGCCATGGGGGCAGTACTTC CASSGGPWGQYF
- TRBJ2-5 TRBV11-2 TRBD1 TGTGCCAGCAGCCTGGGGACAGGGGGCCACCAAGAGACCCAGTACTTC CASSLGTGGHQETQYF
once TRBJ2-3 TRBV7-2 - TGTGCCAGCAGCCCACAGGTATACACAGATACGCAGTATTTT CASSPQVYTDTQYF
- TRBJ1-2 TRBV9 - TGTGCCAGCAGCGTACTCGGCGGTGGCTACACCTTC CASSVLGGGYTF
once TRBJ1-5 TRBV6-2/TRBV6-3 - TGTGCCAGCAGTTACGGTTACATTCAGCCCCAGCATTTT CASSYGYIQPQHF
- TRBJ2-1 TRBV5-1 - TGCGCCAGCAGCTTGGAGGGAGGAGCCTACAATGAGCAGTTCTTC CASSLEGGAYNEQFF
few TRBJ2-7 TRBV19 - TGTGCCAGTTTGGGTTCGACTAGAGAAGGCACCTACGAGCAGTACTTC CASLGSTREGTYEQYF
once TRBJ2-3 TRBV5-4 TRBD1 TGTGCCAGCAGCTTTGGGAGACAGGGGGGCGCAGATACGCAGTATTTT CASSFGRQGGADTQYF
- TRBJ2-1 TRBV10-3 TRBD2 TGTGCCATCAGATCGGGACTAGCGGACAATGAGCAGTTCTTC CAIRSGLADNEQFF
- TRBJ2-3 TRBV4-3 - TGCGCCAGCAGCCCGACTCCATCGGGGAAGAGCACAGATACGCAGTATTTT CASSPTPSGKSTDTQYF
- TRBJ1-6 TRBV30 TRBD1 TGTGCCTGGACAACAGGGGGCACTAATTCACCCCTCCACTTT CAWTTGGTNSPLHF
- TRBJ1-5 TRBV6-4 TRBD1 TGTGCCAGCAGCCGTGACAGGGTATGGCCCCAGCATTTT CASSRDRVWPQHF
- TRBJ2-7 TRBV20-1 - TGCAGTGCTAGTATGCAGGGCTTTTCCTACGAGCAGTACTTC CSASMQGFSYEQYF
- TRBJ2-5 TRBV15 TRBD2 TGTGCCACCAGCAGAGCTCTAGCGGGGTGGCAAGAGACCCAGTACTTC CATSRALAGWQETQYF
- TRBJ2-5 TRBV5-1 TRBD1 TGCGCCAGCAGCTCCGGACAGGGGGCGCGTGAGACCCAGTACTTC CASSSGQGARETQYF
- TRBJ2-3 TRBV2 - TGTGCCAGCAGTTGGGCTGCAGGAAACACAGATACGCAGTATTTT CASSWAAGNTDTQYF
once TRBJ2-5 TRBV29-1 TRBD1 TGCAGCGTTTCGGACAGGGGGCTGCGAGAGACCCAGTACTTC CSVSDRGLRETQYF
- TRBJ2-5 TRBV28 TRBD2 TGTGCCAGCAGTACAATAGCGGGATCTGGGCAAGAGACCCAGTACTTC CASSTIAGSGQETQYF
- TRBJ2-1 TRBV13 TRBD2 TGTGCCAGCAGCTTAACTAGCGGGAGGGGAGTGAGTGAGCAGTTCTTC CASSLTSGRGVSEQFF
- TRBJ2-3 TRBV18 - TGTGCCAGCTCTCTCCTGACAGGCTACACAGATACGCAGTATTTT CASSLLTGYTDTQYF
- TRBJ2-2 TRBV5-1 - TGCGCCAGCAGCTTGGGGGACTGGAACACCGGGGAGCTGTTTTTT CASSLGDWNTGELFF
- TRBJ2-5 TRBV11-3 TRBD2 TGTGCCAGCAGCCCAGCGGGAGGCGGAAGGGAGACCCAGTACTTC CASSPAGGGRETQYF
- TRBJ1-5 TRBV19 TRBD1 TGTGCCAGTAGTATAACCGGGACAGGGGGGGCTCAGCCCCAGCATTTT CASSITGTGGAQPQHF
- TRBJ2-2 TRBV9 - TGTGCCAGCAACCTATTGGGCCGGGGCGGGGAGCTGTTTTTT CASNLLGRGGELFF
- TRBJ2-2 TRBV10-3 - TGTGCCATCAGTGAGTATACAGGCAACACCGGGGAGCTGTTTTTT CAISEYTGNTGELFF
- TRBJ1-5 TRBV29-1 TRBD1 TGCAGCGTTGACAACAGGGGAGCCAATCAGCCCCAGCATTTT CSVDNRGANQPQHF
- TRBJ2-6 TRBV4-3 - TGCGCCAGCAGCCAATTCCCCAGTTCCAGCTCTGGGGCCAACGTCCTGACTTTC CASSQFPSSSSGANVLTF
- TRBJ2-5 TRBV3-1/TRBV3-2 - TGTGCCAGCAGCCGACTTCACCACGAGACCCAGTACTTC CASSRLHHETQYF
- TRBJ2-7 TRBV11-2 - TGTGCCAGCAGCTTAGCGGCTAGCGAGAGCCCCTTGTACTTC CASSLAASESPLYF
- TRBJ2-1 TRBV7-6 - TGTGCCAGCAGCTTAACGGGGGATGAGCAGTTCTTC CASSLTGDEQFF
- TRBJ2-1 TRBV28 - TGTGCCAGCAGTGAGCGGAGCTCCTACAATGAGCAGTTCTTC CASSERSSYNEQFF
- TRBJ2-2 TRBV11-2 - TGTGCCAGCAGCTTTTCCTATATTGGTGGGGAGCTGTTTTTT CASSFSYIGGELFF
- TRBJ1-2 TRBV6-5 - TGTGCCAGCAGCTCTCCTAACTATGGCTACACCTTC CASSSPNYGYTF